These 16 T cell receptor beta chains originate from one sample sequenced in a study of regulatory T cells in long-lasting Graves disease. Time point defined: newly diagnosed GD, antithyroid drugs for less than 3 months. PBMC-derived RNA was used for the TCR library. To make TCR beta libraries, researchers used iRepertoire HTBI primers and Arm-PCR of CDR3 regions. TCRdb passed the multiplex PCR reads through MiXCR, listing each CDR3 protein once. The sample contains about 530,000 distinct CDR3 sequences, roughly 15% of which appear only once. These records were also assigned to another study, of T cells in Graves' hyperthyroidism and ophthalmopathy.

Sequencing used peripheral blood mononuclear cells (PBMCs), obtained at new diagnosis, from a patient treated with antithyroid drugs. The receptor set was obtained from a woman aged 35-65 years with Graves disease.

CDR3 region: CASSQDDLIDTQYF. The CDR3, as DNA: TGCGCCAGCAGCCAAGATGACTTAATAGATACGCAGTATTTT. V and J are TRBV4-1 and TRBJ2-3, with unresolved D. V was pared by 0 bases and J by 5 bases, with 9 bases between. The CDR3 extends over 14 amino acids. Per germline, CDR1 MGHRA and CDR2 YSYEKL.

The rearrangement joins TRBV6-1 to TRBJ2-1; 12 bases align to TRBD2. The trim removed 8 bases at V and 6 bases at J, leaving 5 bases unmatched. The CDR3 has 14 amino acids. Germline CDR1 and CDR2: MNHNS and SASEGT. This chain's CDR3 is CASSASGGANEQFF. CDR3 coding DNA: TGTGCCAGCTCGGCTAGCGGGGGGGCCAATGAGCAGTTCTTC.

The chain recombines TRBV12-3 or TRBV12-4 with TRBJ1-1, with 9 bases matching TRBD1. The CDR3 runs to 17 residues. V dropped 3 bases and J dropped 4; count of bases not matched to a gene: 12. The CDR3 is CASSFKGQGKTGTEAFF. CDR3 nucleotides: TGTGCCAGCAGTTTCAAGGGACAGGGAAAAACTGGCACTGAAGCTTTCTTT.

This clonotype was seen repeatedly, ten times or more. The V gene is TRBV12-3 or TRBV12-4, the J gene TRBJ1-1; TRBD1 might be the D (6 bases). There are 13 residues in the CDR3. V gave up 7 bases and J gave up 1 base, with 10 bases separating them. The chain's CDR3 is CASTPTGNTEAFF. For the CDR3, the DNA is TGTGCCAGCACCCCGACAGGGAACACTGAAGCTTTCTTT.

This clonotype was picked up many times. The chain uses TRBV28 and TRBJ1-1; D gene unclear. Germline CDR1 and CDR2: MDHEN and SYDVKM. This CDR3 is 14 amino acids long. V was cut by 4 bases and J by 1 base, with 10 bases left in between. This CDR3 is CASSYRVENTEAFF. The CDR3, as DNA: TGTGCCAGCAGTTATAGGGTGGAGAACACTGAAGCTTTCTTT.

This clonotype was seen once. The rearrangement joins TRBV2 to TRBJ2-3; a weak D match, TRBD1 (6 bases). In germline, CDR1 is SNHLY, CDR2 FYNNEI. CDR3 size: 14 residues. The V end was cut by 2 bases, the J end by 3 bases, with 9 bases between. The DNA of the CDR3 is TGTGCCAGCAGTGAACAGGGGAAGACAGATACGCAGTATTTT. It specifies CASSEQGKTDTQYF.

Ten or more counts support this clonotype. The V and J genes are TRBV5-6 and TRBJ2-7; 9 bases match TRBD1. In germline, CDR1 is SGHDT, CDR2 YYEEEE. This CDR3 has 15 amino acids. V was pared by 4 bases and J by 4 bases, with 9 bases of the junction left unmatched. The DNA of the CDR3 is TGTGCCAGCAGCGGACCGGGACAGGGCATTTACGAGCAGTACTTC. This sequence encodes CASSGPGQGIYEQYF.

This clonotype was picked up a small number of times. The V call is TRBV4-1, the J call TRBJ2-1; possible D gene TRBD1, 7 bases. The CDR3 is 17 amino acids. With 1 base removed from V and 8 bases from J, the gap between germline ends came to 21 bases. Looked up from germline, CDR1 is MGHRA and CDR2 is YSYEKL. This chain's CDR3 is CASSQGKGAGNDDEQFF. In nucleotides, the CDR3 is TGCGCCAGCAGCCAAGGAAAGGGGGCGGGAAATGACGATGAGCAGTTCTTC.

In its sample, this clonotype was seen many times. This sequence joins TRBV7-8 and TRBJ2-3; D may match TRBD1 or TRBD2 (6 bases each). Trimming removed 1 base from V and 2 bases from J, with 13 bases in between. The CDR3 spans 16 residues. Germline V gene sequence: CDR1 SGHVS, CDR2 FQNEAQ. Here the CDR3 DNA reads TGTGCCAGCAGCTTAGGGGCGGGGACACTCACAGATACGCAGTATTTT. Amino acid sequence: CASSLGAGTLTDTQYF.

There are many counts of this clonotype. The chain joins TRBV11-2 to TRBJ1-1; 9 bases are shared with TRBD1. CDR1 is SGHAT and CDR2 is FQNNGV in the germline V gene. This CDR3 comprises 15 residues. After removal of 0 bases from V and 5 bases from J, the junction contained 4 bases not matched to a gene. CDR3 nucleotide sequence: TGTGCCAGCAGCTTAGAACAGGGGGCTTGGACTGAAGCTTTCTTT. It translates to CASSLEQGAWTEAFF.

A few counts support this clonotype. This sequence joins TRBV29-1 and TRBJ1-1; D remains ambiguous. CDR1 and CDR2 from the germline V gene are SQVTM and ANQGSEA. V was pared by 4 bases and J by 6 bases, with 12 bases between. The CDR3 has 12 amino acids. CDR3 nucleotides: TGCAGCGTTGTTCGGACTGCGGCTGAAGCTTTCTTT. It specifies CSVVRTAAEAFF.

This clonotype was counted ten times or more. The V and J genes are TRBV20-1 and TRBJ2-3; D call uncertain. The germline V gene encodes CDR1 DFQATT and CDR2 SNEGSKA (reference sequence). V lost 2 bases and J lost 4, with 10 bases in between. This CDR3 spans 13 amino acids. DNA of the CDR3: TGCAGTGCTAGAAAAGGGTCCGCAGATACGCAGTATTTT. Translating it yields CSARKGSADTQYF.

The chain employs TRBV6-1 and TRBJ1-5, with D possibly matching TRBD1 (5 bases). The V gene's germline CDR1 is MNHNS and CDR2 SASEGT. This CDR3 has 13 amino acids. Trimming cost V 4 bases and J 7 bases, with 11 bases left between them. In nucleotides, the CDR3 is TGTGCCAGCAGTGGTGTCCGGGACCAGCCCCAGCATTTT. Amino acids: CASSGVRDQPQHF.

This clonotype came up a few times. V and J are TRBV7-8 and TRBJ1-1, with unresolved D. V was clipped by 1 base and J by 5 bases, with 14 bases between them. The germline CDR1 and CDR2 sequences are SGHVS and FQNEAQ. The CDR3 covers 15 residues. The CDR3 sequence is CASSLGRTGWTEAFF. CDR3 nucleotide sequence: TGTGCCAGCAGCTTAGGACGGACGGGATGGACTGAAGCTTTCTTT.

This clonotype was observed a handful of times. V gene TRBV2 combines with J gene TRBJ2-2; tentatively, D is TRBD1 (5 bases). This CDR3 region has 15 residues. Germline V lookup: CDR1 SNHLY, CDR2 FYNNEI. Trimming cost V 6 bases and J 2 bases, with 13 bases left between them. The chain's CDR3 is CASRQVNSNTGELFF. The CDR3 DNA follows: TGTGCCAGCAGACAGGTTAATAGTAACACCGGGGAGCTGTTTTTT.

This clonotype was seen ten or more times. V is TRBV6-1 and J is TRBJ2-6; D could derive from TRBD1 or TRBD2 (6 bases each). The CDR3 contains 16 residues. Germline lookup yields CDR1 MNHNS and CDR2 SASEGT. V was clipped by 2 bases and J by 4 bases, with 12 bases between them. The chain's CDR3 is CASSERSGAGANVLTF. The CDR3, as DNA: TGTGCCAGCAGTGAACGGTCGGGGGCCGGGGCCAACGTCCTGACTTTC.